A single sample is the source of the 14 T cell receptor beta chains below, sequenced in a study of T cell responses to AZD1222 COVID-19 vaccine. Produced via immunoSEQ multiplex PCR; TCRdb's table is partial and in-frame only. The sample has 150,000 or so clones, 94% seen once; the top ten hold just over 5%. The sequenced sample was peripheral blood, obtained 28 days after the second AZD1222 dose. The source of these receptors is an adult who received the AZD1222 COVID-19 vaccine.

The rearrangement uses TRBV28 and TRBJ2-7; D is undetermined. The germline V and J ends were trimmed by 8 bases and 1 base, with 12 bases remaining between them. This CDR3 comprises 13 residues. Germline CDR1 reads MDHEN; CDR2 reads SYDVKM. The CDR3 sequence: CASVTEPSYEQYF. The CDR3 DNA follows: TGTGCCAGCGTAACAGAGCCTTCCTACGAGCAGTACTTC.

DNA for the CDR3: TGTGCCATCACCCAAAGACTAGCTTCCTCAGTCGGTGAGCAGTTCTTC. This encodes CAITQRLASSVGEQFF. The chain couples TRBV10-3 to TRBJ2-1; TRBD2 matches 7 bases. CDR1 and CDR2 from the germline V gene are ENHRY and SYGVKD. This CDR3 is 16 amino acids long. The trim removed 7 bases at V and 9 bases at J, leaving 18 bases unmatched.

V is TRBV6-5 and J is TRBJ1-2, with TRBD1 matching 11 bases. The germline CDR1 and CDR2 sequences are MNHEY and SVGAGI. V lost 2 bases, J lost 6 bases, and 5 bases stayed unmatched. This CDR3 contains 15 residues. The CDR3 loop is CASSYTRTGGNGYTF. CDR3 in DNA: TGTGCCAGCAGTTACACCCGGACAGGGGGCAATGGCTACACCTTC.

The chain links TRBV6-1 to TRBJ2-7; D possibly corresponds to TRBD2 (6 bases). The CDR3 contains 14 residues. Per germline, CDR1 MNHNS and CDR2 SASEGT. V lost 2 bases and J 1 base, leaving 9 bases between the germline ends. CDR3: CASSELGTSYEQYF. CDR3 nucleotide sequence: TGTGCCAGCAGTGAACTCGGGACTTCCTACGAGCAGTACTTC.

The V gene is TRBV2, the J gene TRBJ1-2, with D perhaps TRBD1 (5 bases). The CDR3 totals 13 residues. Germline V gene data show CDR1 as SNHLY and CDR2 as FYNNEI. V shed 4 bases and J shed 3 bases, with 9 bases lying between them. The CDR3 bases are TGTGCCAGCAGTGTCGAGGGGTACTATGGCTACACCTTC. Protein product: CASSVEGYYGYTF.

The chain employs TRBV7-9 and TRBJ1-2, with D maybe TRBD1 (5 bases). V was pared by 5 bases and J by 6 bases, with 22 bases between. The CDR3 sequence is 16 residues long. The germline gives CDR1 SEHNR, CDR2 FQNEAQ (reference sequence). As DNA, the CDR3 is TGTGCCAGCAGCCCGCGGCCAGGGCCCGGAGTCGATGGCTACACCTTC. Protein: CASSPRPGPGVDGYTF.

The chain employs TRBV11-2 and TRBJ2-1; the match to TRBD2 covers 13 bases. V gave up 5 bases and J gave up 6 bases; unmatched junction bases: 7. The V gene's germline CDR1 is SGHAT and CDR2 FQNNGV. The CDR3 has 16 residues. This CDR3 reads CASSPRTSGSGNEQFF. The CDR3 DNA is TGTGCCAGCAGCCCCCGGACTAGCGGGAGTGGCAATGAGCAGTTCTTC.

V is TRBV4-1 and J is TRBJ2-3; D is perhaps TRBD2 (6 bases). The CDR3 consists of 18 residues. CDR1 is MGHRA and CDR2 is YSYEKL in the germline V gene. V was trimmed by 3 bases and J by 1 base, leaving 20 bases between them. This CDR3 reads CASSQLTSGSGGTDTQYF. CDR3 nucleotides: TGCGCCAGCAGCCAGCTTACATCAGGTTCGGGAGGCACAGATACGCAGTATTTT.

This clone was counted a few times. V usage is TRBV6-4 and J usage is TRBJ2-7, with 12 bases matching TRBD2. With 2 bases clipped from V and 3 bases from J, the junction kept 20 bases outside the gene matches. Germline lookup yields CDR1 MRHNA and CDR2 SNTAGT. The CDR3 has 21 residues. Here the CDR3 DNA reads TGTGCCAGCAGTGACCCCCGACTGCACGGACTAGCGGGGCCCGAGTTCTACGAGCAGTACTTC. Translated, it gives CASSDPRLHGLAGPEFYEQYF.

The V and J genes are TRBV28 and TRBJ1-2; 9 nucleotides match TRBD1. The CDR3 contains 16 residues. In germline, CDR1 is MDHEN, CDR2 SYDVKM. The V and J ends lost 6 bases and 5 bases, in that order; junction bases with no gene match: 13. CDR3 sequence reads: CASRDGTGGLRYGYTF. In DNA form, the CDR3 reads TGTGCCAGCAGAGACGGAACAGGGGGCTTGAGATATGGCTACACCTTC.

This chain joins TRBV7-9 and TRBJ2-1; TRBD2 might be the D (6 bases). V lost 5 bases and J lost 6, with 8 bases in between. This CDR3 region has 12 residues. Germline V gene data show CDR1 as SEHNR and CDR2 as FQNEAQ (reference sequence). Here the CDR3 DNA reads TGTGCCAGCAGCCCGGGAGTCAATGAGCAGTTCTTC. It is translated as CASSPGVNEQFF.

This clone was observed a single time. This chain connects TRBV20-1 to TRBJ2-7; TRBD1 might be the D (5 bases). The CDR3 has 14 amino acids. Germline V lookup: CDR1 DFQATT, CDR2 SNEGSKA (reference sequence). Trimming removed 3 bases from V and 1 base from J, with 13 bases in between. As DNA, the CDR3 is TGCAGTGCTAGTTTTCAGGGAAGGTCCTACGAGCAGTACTTC. Residues: CSASFQGRSYEQYF.

The CDR3 is CASSPRAPDHEQYF. The CDR3 region has the DNA TGTGCCAGCAGTCCCCGGGCTCCGGACCACGAGCAGTACTTC. V and J are TRBV27 and TRBJ2-7; D gene ambiguous. Trimming pared 5 bases from V and 5 bases from J, leaving 16 bases between. CDR1 and CDR2 (germline): MNHEY, SMNVEV (reference sequence). The CDR3 is 14 amino acids.

The chain is built from TRBV4-1 and TRBJ2-7, with 9 bases identical to TRBD1. The V and J ends lost 4 bases and 4 bases, in that order; junction bases with no gene match: 5. The CDR3 runs 14 residues. CDR1 and CDR2 from the germline V gene are MGHRA and YSYEKL. This CDR3 is CASSLGTGQYEQYF. In DNA form, the CDR3 reads TGCGCCAGCAGCCTGGGGACAGGGCAGTACGAGCAGTACTTC.